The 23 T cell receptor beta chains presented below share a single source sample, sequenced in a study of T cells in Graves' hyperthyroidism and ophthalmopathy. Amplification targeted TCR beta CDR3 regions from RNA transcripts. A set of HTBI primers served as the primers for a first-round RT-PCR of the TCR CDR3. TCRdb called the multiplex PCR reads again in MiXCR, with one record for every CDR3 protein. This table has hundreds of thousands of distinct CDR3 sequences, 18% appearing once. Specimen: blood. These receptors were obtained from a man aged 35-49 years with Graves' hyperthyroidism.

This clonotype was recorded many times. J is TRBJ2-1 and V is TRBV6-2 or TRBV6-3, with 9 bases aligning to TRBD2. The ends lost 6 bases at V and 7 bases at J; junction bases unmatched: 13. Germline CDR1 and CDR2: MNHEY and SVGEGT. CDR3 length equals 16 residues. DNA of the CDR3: TGTGCCAGCAGCTCTCTCCGGCGGGGGGGCTCTAATGAGCAGTTCTTC. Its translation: CASSSLRRGGSNEQFF.

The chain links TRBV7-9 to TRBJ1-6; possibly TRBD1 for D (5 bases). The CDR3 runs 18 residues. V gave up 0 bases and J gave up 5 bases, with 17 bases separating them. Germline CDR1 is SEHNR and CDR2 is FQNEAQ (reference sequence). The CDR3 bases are TGTGCCAGCAGCTTAGCGCTCTTAGGGGATCGGGATAATTCACCCCTCCACTTT. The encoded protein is CASSLALLGDRDNSPLHF.

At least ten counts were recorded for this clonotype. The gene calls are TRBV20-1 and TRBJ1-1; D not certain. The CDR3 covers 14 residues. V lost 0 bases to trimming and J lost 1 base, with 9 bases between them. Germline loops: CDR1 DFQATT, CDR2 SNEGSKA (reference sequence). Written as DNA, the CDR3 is TGCAGTGCTAGAGATCCGCAGACGAACACTGAAGCTTTCTTT. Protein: CSARDPQTNTEAFF.

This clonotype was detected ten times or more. The DNA of the CDR3 is TGCAGCGTTTTTGAGGCGACAGGCGATAACGAGCAGTACTTC. This translates into CSVFEATGDNEQYF. This chain joins TRBV29-1 and TRBJ2-7; tentative D call: TRBD1 (6 bases). There are 14 residues in the CDR3. Germline V lookup: CDR1 SQVTM, CDR2 ANQGSEA. V lost 5 bases and J 5 bases, leaving 19 bases between the germline ends.

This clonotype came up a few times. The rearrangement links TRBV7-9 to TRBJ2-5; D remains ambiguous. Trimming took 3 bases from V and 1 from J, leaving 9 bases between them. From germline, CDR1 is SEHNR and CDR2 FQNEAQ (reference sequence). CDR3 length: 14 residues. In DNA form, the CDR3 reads TGTGCCAGCAGCTTGGTCGGCGCCCAAGAGACCCAGTACTTC. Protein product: CASSLVGAQETQYF.

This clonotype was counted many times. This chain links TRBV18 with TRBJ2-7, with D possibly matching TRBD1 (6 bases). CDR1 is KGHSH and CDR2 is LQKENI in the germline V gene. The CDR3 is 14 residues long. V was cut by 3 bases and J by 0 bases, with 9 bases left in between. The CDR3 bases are TGTGCCAGCTCACCGGACAGTAGCTCCTACGAGCAGTACTTC. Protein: CASSPDSSSYEQYF.

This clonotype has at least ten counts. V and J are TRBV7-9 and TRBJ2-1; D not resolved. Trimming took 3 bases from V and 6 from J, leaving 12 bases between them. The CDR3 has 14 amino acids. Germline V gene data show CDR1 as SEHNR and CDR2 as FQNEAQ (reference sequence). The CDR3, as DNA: TGTGCCAGCAGCTTTTCCGGAGTGGGCAATGAGCAGTTCTTC. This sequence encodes CASSFSGVGNEQFF.

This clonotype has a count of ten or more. The CDR3 nucleotides are TGTGCCAGCAGCTTAGCGGGGGGGCTCTACGAGCAGTACTTC. Encoded protein: CASSLAGGLYEQYF. The chain couples TRBV7-8 to TRBJ2-7; D perhaps matches TRBD2 (7 bases). Germline-derived CDR1 and CDR2 are SGHVS and FQNEAQ. CDR3 length: 14 amino acids. V was clipped by 0 bases and J by 3 bases, with 9 bases between them.

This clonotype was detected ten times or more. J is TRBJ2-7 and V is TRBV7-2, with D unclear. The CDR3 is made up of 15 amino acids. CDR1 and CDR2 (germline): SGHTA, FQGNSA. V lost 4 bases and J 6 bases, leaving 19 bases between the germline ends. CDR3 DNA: TGTGCCAGCAGCTCTCGGATGCGTCCTAAGTCCGAGCAGTACTTC. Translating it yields CASSSRMRPKSEQYF.

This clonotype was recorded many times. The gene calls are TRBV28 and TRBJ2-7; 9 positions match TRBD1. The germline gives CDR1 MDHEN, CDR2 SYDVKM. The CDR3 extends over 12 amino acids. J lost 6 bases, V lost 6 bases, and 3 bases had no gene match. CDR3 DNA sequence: TGTGCCAGCAGCTACAGGGGGCGCGAGCAGTACTTC. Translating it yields CASSYRGREQYF.

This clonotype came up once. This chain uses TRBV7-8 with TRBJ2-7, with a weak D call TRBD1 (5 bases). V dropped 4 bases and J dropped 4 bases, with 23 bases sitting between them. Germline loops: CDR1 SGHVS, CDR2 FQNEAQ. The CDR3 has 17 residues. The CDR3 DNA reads TGTGCCAGCAGCTCGGCGGTGCGGCAGTCAGGGTTATACGAGCAGTACTTC. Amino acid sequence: CASSSAVRQSGLYEQYF.

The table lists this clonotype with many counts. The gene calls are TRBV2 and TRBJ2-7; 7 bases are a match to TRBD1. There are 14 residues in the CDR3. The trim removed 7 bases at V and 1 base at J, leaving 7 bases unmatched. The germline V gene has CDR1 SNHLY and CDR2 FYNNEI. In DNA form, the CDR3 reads TGTGCCAGCACCCCGGGACAGAGTTCCTACGAGCAGTACTTC. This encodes CASTPGQSSYEQYF.

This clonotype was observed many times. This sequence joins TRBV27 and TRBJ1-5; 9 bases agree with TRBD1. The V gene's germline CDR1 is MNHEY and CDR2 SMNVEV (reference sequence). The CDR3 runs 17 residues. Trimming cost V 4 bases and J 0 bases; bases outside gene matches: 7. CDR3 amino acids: CASSSGQGWYSNQPQHF. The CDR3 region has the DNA TGTGCCAGCAGTTCCGGACAGGGGTGGTATAGCAATCAGCCCCAGCATTTT.

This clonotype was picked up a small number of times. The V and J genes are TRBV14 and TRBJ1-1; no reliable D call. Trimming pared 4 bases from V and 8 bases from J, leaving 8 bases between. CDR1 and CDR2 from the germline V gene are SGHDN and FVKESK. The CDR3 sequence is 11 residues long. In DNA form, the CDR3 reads TGTGCCAGCAGCCCGGGGAGGGAAGCTTTCTTT. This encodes CASSPGREAFF. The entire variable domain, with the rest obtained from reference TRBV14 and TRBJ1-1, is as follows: EAGVTQFPSHSVIEKGQTVTLRCDPISGHDNLYWYRRVMGKEIKFLLHFVKESKQDESGMPNNRFLAERTGGTYSTLKVQPAELEDSGVYFCASSPGREAFFGQGTRLTVV.

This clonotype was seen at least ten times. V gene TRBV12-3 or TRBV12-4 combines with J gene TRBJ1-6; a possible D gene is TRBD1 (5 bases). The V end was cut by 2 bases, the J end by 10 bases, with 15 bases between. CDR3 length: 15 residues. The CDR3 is CASSLSGGSGSPLHF. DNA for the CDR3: TGTGCCAGCAGTTTATCTGGGGGGAGTGGGTCACCCCTCCACTTT.

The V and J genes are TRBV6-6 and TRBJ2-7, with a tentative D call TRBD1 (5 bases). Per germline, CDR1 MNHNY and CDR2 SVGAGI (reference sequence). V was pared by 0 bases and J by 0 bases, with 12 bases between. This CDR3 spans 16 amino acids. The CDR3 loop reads CASSYSLSQGSYEQYF. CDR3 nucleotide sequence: TGTGCCAGCAGTTACTCGTTGTCGCAGGGCTCCTACGAGCAGTACTTC.

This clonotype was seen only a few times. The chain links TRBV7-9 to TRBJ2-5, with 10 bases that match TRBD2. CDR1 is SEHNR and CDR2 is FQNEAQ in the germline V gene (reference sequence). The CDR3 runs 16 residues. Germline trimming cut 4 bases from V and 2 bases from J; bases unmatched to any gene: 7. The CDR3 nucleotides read TGTGCCAGCAGCTCAAGGACTAGCGGATTACAAGAGACCCAGTACTTC. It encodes CASSSRTSGLQETQYF. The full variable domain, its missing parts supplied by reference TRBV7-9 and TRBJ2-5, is DTGVSQNPRHKITKRGQNVTFRCDPISEHNRLYWYRQTLGQGPEFLTYFQNEAQLEKSRLLSDRFSAERPKGSFSTLEIQRTEQGDSAMYLCASSSRTSGLQETQYFGPGTRLLVL.

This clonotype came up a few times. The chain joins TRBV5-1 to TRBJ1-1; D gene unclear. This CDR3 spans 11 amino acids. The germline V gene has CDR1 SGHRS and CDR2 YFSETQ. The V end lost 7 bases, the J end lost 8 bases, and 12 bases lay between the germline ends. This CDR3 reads CASGVEEEAFF. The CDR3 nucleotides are TGCGCCAGCGGCGTTGAAGAAGAAGCTTTCTTT. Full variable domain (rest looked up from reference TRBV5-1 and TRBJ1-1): KAGVTQTPRYLIKTRGQQVTLSCSPISGHRSVSWYQQTPGQGLQFLFEYFSETQRNKGNFPGRFSGRQFSNSRSEMNVSTLELGDSALYLCASGVEEEAFFGQGTRLTVV.

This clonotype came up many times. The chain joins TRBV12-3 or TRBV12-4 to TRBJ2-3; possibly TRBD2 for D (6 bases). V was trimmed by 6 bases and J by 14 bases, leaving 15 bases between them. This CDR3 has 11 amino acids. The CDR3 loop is CASSSLAYRYF. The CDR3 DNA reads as TGTGCCAGCAGCTCTCTAGCGTACAGGTATTTT.

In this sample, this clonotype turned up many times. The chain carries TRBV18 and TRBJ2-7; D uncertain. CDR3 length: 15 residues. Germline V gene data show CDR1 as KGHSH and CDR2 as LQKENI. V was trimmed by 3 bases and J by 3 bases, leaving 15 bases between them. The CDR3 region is CASSPAGLTHYEQYF. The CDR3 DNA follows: TGTGCCAGCTCACCCGCCGGCCTGACACACTACGAGCAGTACTTC.

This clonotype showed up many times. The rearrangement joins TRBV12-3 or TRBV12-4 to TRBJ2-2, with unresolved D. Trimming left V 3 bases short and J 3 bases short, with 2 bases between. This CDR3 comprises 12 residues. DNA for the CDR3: TGTGCCAGCAGTTTTGACACCGGGGAGCTGTTTTTT. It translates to CASSFDTGELFF.

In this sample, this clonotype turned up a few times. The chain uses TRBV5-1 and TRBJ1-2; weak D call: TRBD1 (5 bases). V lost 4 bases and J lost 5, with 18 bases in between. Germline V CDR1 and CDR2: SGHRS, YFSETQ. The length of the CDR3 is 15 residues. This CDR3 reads CASSPDILGRYGYTF. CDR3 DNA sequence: TGCGCCAGCAGCCCGGACATCCTAGGTCGGTATGGCTACACCTTC.

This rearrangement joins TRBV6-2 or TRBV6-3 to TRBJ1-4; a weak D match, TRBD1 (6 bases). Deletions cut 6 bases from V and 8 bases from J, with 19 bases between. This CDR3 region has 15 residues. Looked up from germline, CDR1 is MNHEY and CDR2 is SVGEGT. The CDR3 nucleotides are TGTGCCAGCAGCAGGACAGTCGCGGCCAGGGAAAAACTGTTTTTT. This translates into CASSRTVAAREKLFF.